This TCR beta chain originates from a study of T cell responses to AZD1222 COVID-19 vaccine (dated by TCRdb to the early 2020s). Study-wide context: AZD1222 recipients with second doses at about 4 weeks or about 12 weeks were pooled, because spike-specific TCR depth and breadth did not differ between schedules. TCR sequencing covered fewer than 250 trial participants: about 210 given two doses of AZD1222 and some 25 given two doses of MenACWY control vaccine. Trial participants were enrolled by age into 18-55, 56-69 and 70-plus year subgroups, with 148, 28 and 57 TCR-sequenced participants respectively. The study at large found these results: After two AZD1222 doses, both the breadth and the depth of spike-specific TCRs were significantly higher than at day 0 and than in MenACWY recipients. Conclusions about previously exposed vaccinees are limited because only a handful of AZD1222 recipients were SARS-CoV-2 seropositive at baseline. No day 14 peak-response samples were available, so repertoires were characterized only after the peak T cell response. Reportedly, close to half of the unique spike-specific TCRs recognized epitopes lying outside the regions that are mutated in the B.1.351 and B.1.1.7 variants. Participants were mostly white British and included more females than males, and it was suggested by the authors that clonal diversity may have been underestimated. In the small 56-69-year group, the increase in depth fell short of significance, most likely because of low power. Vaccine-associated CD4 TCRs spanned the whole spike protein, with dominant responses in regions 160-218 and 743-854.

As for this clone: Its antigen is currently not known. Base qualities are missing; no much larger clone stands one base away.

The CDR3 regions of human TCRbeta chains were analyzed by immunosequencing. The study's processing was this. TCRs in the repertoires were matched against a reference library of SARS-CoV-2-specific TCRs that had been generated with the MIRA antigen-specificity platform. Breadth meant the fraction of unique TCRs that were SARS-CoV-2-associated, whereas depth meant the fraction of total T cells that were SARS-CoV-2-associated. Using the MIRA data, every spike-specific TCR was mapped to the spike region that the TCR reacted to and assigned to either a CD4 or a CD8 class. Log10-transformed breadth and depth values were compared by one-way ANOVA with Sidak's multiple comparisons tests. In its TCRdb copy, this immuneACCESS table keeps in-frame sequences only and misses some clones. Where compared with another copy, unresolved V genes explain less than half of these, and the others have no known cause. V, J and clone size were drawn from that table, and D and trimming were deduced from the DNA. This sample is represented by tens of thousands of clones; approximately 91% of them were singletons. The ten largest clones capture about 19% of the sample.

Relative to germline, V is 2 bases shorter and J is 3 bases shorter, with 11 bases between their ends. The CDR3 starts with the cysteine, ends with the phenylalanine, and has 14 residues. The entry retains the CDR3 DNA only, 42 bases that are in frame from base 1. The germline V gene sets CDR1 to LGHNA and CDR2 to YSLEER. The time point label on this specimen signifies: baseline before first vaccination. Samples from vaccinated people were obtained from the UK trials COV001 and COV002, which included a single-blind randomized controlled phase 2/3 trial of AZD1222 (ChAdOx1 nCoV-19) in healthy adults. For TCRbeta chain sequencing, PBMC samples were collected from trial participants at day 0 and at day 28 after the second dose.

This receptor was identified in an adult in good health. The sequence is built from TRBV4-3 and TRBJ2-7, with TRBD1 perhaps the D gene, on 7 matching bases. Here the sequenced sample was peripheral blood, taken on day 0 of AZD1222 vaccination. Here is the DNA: TGCGCCAGCAGCCAAAACCAGGGGGGCTACGAGCAGTACTTC. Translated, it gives CASSQNQGGYEQYF.